The 10 T cell receptor beta chains reported below all come from one sample, sequenced in a study of vaccination and CD4 T cells after COVID-19 (dated 2022 in TCRdb). The meaning of the sample's treatment or condition label: roughly 10-day PBMC culture with coronavirus spike peptide pools or control peptides (ViraFEST assay). No antigen has been identified for these receptors. The library relied on PCR. The sample was run on an Illumina iSeq 100. At the Johns Hopkins FTIC core, DNA from the cultured CD4+ T cells underwent TCR sequencing with the Oncomine TCR Beta short-read assay. The raw public data were reprocessed by TCRdb itself: fastp quality trimming at Q25, MiXCR clonotype calling, in-frame beta chains only. Identical CDR3 protein sequences are pooled into one entry, listed with their most common genes and DNA. This sample comprises about 15,000 distinct CDR3 sequences, more than 65% of them detected only once. The ten largest clones capture 15% to 20% of the sample.

Sequenced input: CD4+ T cells from blood, cultured in vitro. These receptor sequences come from a human donor who had recovered from COVID-19.

This clonotype appeared once. The chain links TRBV7-2 to TRBJ1-6, with D possibly matching TRBD1 (5 bases). CDR1 and CDR2 from the germline V gene are SGHTA and FQGNSA. V was clipped by 4 bases and J by 7 bases, with 17 bases between them. This CDR3 is built from 16 residues. This CDR3 reads CASSSHPGHMNSPLHF. The CDR3, as DNA: TGTGCCAGCAGCTCTCACCCTGGACACATGAATTCACCCCTCCACTTT. The full variable domain, rest sourced from reference TRBV7-2 and TRBJ1-6, is GAGVSQSPSNKVTEKGKDVELRCDPISGHTALYWYRQSLGQGLEFLIYFQGNSAPDKSGLPSDRFSAERTGGSVSTLTIQRTQQEDSAVYLCASSSHPGHMNSPLHFGNGTRLTVT.

The chain combines TRBV20-1 with TRBJ2-7; TRBD2 might be the D (6 bases). The length of the CDR3 is 13 residues. The V gene lost 6 bases and the J gene lost 4 bases, with 16 bases spanning the gap. The germline CDR1 and CDR2 sequences are DFQATT and SNEGSKA (reference sequence). CDR3 sequence reads: CSAPKTSGYEQYF. The CDR3 nucleotides read TGCAGTGCCCCTAAGACCAGCGGGTACGAGCAGTACTTC.

The V call is TRBV25-1, the J call TRBJ2-5, with 15 bases fitting TRBD2. After removal of 6 bases from V and 5 bases from J, the junction contained 10 bases not matched to a gene. Germline lookup yields CDR1 MGHDK and CDR2 SYGVNS. This CDR3 region has 17 residues. The chain's CDR3 is CASSGLAGGPDWETQYF. In DNA form, the CDR3 reads TGTGCCAGCAGCGGACTAGCGGGAGGGCCGGATTGGGAGACCCAGTACTTC.

The genes are TRBV7-2 and TRBJ1-2; D may be TRBD1 (5 bases). Trimming cost V 2 bases and J 4 bases, with 17 bases left between them. The CDR3 has 16 residues. The germline CDR1 and CDR2 sequences are SGHTA and FQGNSA. DNA for the CDR3: TGTGCCAGCAGCTTATCCGGGACGGTCTCCCTCTATGGCTACACCTTC. Its translation: CASSLSGTVSLYGYTF.

V and J are TRBV7-9 and TRBJ1-2; D not resolved. Germline V gives CDR1 SEHNR, CDR2 FQNEAQ (reference sequence). V gave up 5 bases and J gave up 8 bases, with 9 bases separating them. The CDR3 sequence is 11 residues long. CDR3 sequence (DNA): TGTGCCAGCAGCCCATCGGGGGGCTACACCTTC. It translates to CASSPSGGYTF.

The chain is built from TRBV7-9 and TRBJ2-7, with 7 bases matching TRBD2. The CDR3 is 16 residues long. V shed 3 bases and J 3 bases; nucleotides not matched to a gene: 11. Germline-derived CDR1 and CDR2 are SEHNR and FQNEAQ (reference sequence). CDR3 nucleotides: TGTGCCAGCAGCTTCGACACCCCACGGGGGGACTACGAGCAGTACTTC. Its translation is CASSFDTPRGDYEQYF.

This clonotype was counted a few times. The chain employs TRBV20-1 and TRBJ2-7; 9 bases match TRBD2. Germline loops: CDR1 DFQATT, CDR2 SNEGSKA (reference sequence). This CDR3 has 14 residues. V dropped 3 bases and J dropped 10; count of bases not matched to a gene: 13. The chain's CDR3 is CSARFGLAGYPQYF. The CDR3 nucleotides read TGCAGTGCTAGGTTCGGGCTAGCGGGATACCCCCAGTACTTC.

This chain links TRBV28 with TRBJ1-2; perhaps TRBD1 as D (5 bases). Germline V CDR1 and CDR2: MDHEN, SYDVKM. The length of the CDR3 is 13 residues. Trimming removed 7 bases at V and 3 bases at J, with 12 bases between. The CDR3 reads CASTNRDYYGYTF. Here the CDR3 DNA reads TGTGCCAGCACCAACCGGGACTACTATGGCTACACCTTC.

This rearrangement joins TRBV15 to TRBJ2-2, with a tentative D call TRBD2 (5 bases). The CDR3 sequence is 18 residues long. V lost 0 bases, J lost 4 bases, and 18 bases lay in between. Germline V gene lookup returns CDR1 LNHNV and CDR2 YYDKDF (reference sequence). The CDR3 region has the DNA TGTGCCACCAGCAGAGATACCCCACCTCGAGGAGGCACCGGGGAGCTGTTTTTT. The encoded protein is CATSRDTPPRGGTGELFF.

This chain joins TRBV14 and TRBJ2-7; the D is unclear. Germline-derived CDR1 and CDR2 are SGHDN and FVKESK. This CDR3 has 16 residues. V was clipped by 1 base and J by 0 bases, with 13 bases between them. CDR3 in DNA: TGTGCCAGCAGCCAAGCCCGCCCAGGCCGCTCCTACGAGCAGTACTTC. Its protein product is CASSQARPGRSYEQYF.